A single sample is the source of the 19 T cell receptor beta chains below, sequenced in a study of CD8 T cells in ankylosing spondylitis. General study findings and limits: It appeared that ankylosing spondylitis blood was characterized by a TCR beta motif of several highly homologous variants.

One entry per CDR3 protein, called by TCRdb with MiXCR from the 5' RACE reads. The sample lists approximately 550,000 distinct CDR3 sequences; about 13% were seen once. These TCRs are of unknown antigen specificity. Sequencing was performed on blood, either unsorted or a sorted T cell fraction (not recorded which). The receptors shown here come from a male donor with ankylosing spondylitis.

The CDR3 loop reads CASSPGQGLTGELFF. DNA of the CDR3: TGTGCCAGCAGTCCTGGACAGGGACTCACCGGGGAGCTGTTTTTT. V gene TRBV12-3 or TRBV12-4 combines with J gene TRBJ2-2, with 8 bases identical to TRBD1. The CDR3 covers 15 residues. With 5 bases clipped from V and 4 bases from J, the junction kept 6 bases outside the gene matches.

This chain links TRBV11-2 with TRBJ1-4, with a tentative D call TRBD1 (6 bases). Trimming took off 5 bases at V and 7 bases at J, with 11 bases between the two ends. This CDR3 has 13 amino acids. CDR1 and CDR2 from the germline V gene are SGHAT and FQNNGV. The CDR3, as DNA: TGTGCCAGCAGCACCGGGGGCAGTGAAAAACTGTTTTTT. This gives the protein CASSTGGSEKLFF. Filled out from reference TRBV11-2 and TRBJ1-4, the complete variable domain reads EAGVAQSPRYKIIEKRQSVAFWCNPISGHATLYWYQQILGQGPKLLIQFQNNGVVDDSQLPKDRFSAERLKGVDSTLKIQPAKLEDSAVYLCASSTGGSEKLFFGSGTQLSVL.

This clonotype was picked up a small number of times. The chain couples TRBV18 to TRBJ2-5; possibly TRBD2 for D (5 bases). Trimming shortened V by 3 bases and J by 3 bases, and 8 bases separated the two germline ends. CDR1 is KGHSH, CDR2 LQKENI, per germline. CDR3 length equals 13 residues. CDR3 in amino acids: CASSPSGKETQYF. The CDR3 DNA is TGTGCCAGCTCACCGTCGGGGAAAGAGACCCAGTACTTC. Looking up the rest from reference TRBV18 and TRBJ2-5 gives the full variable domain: NAGVMQNPRHLVRRRGQEARLRCSPMKGHSHVYWYRQLPEEGLKFMVYLQKENIIDESGMPKERFSAEFPKEGPSILRIQQVVRGDSAAYFCASSPSGKETQYFGPGTRLLVL.

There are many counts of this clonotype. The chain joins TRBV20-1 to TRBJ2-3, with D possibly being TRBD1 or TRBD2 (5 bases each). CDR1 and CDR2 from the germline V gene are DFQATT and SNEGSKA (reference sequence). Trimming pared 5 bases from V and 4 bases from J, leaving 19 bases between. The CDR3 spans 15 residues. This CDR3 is CSAGGLGFEADTQYF. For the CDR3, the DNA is TGCAGTGCTGGGGGTTTGGGATTTGAGGCAGATACGCAGTATTTT.

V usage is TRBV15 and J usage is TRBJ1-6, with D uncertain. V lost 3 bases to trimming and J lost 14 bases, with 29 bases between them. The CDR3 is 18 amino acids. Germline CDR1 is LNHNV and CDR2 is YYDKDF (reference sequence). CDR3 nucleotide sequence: TGTGCCACCAGCAGGATGAAACTCAGTGGTGTTGGGCCCCAAGCCCTCCACTTT. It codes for CATSRMKLSGVGPQALHF.

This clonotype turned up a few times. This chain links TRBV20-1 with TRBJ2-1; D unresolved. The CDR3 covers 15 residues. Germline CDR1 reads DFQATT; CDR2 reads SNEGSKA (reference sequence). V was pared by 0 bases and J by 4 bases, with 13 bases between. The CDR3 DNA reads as TGCAGTGCTAGAGATCAGTCGAGATCTTACAATGAGCAGTTCTTC. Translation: CSARDQSRSYNEQFF.

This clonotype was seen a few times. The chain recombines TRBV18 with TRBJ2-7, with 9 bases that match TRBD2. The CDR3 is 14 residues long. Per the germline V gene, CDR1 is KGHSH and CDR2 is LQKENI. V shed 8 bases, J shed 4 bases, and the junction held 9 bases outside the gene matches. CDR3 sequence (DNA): TGTGCCAGCGTCCGCGGGGGGGAAGAATACGAGCAGTACTTC. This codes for CASVRGGEEYEQYF.

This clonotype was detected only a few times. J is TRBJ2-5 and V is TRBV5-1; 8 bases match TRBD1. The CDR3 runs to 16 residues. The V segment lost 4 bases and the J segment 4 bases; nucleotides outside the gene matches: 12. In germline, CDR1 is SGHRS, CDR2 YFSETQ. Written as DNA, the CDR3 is TGCGCCAGCAGCCCTTCCGTACGACAGGGGAGAGAGACCCAGTACTTC. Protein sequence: CASSPSVRQGRETQYF.

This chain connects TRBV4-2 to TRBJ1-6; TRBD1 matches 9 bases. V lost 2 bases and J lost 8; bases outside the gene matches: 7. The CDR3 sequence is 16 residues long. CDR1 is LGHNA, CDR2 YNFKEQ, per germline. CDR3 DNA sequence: TGTGCCAGCAGCCAATCACAGGGGGCAAGTGATTCACCCCTCCACTTT. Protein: CASSQSQGASDSPLHF.

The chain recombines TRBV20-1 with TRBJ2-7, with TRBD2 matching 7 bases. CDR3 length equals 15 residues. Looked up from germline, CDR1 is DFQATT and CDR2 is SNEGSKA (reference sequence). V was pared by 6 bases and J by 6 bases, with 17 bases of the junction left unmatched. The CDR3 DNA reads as TGCAGTGCCAGGTCTCGGCGGGAGAGTAGGCGCGAGCAGTACTTC. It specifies CSARSRRESRREQYF.

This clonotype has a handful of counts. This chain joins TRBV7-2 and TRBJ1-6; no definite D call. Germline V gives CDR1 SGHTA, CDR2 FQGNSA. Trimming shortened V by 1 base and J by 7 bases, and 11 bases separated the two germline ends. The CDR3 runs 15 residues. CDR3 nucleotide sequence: TGTGCCAGCAGCTTAGAAGCGAGGACCAATTCACCCCTCCACTTT. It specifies CASSLEARTNSPLHF.

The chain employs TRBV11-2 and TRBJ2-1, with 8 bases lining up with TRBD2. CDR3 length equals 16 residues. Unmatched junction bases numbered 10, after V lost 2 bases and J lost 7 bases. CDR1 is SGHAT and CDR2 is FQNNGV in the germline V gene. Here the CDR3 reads CASSLSKRELRNEQFF. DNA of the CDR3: TGTGCCAGCAGCTTAAGTAAGCGGGAGTTAAGGAATGAGCAGTTCTTC.

The CDR3, as DNA: TGCGCCAGCAGGATACAACCGGGACAGGGGAACTATGGCTACACCTTC. Translation: CASRIQPGQGNYGYTF. The chain couples TRBV5-1 to TRBJ1-2; 10 bases align to TRBD1. The V gene's germline CDR1 is SGHRS and CDR2 YFSETQ. The CDR3 extends over 16 amino acids. The trim removed 5 bases at V and 2 bases at J, leaving 9 bases unmatched.

CDR3 sequence reads: CASSPRTSRRDDEQFF. In DNA, the CDR3 is TGTGCCAGCAGCCCTCGGACTAGCCGAAGAGACGATGAGCAGTTCTTC. The J gene is TRBJ2-1, the V gene TRBV11-3, with 8 bases identical to TRBD2. The CDR3 sequence is 16 residues long. The V and J ends lost 5 bases and 8 bases, in that order; junction bases with no gene match: 14. The germline gives CDR1 SGHNT, CDR2 YENEEA.

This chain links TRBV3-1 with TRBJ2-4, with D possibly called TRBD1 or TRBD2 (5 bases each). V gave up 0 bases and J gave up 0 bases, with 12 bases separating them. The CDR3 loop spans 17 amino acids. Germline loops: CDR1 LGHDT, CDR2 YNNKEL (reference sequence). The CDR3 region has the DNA TGTGCCAGCAGCCAAGATCCGGGTGGGACAGCCAAAAACATTCAGTACTTC. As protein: CASSQDPGGTAKNIQYF.

CDR3 sequence: CASSLASGHYEQYF. DNA for the CDR3: TGTGCCAGCAGCTTAGCTAGCGGGCACTACGAGCAGTACTTC. This rearrangement joins TRBV7-2 to TRBJ2-7; 7 nucleotides match TRBD2. Trimming took 0 bases from V and 3 from J; bases not matched to a gene: 2. The germline gives CDR1 SGHTA, CDR2 FQGNSA. There are 14 residues in the CDR3.

CDR3: CATSPGTGEDTQYF. The CDR3 DNA sequence: TGTGCCACCAGCCCCGGGACAGGGGAAGATACGCAGTATTTT. The gene calls are TRBV15 and TRBJ2-3, with 10 nucleotides matching TRBD1. CDR3 length equals 14 residues. Germline V CDR1 and CDR2: LNHNV, YYDKDF (reference sequence). V was clipped by 5 bases and J by 5 bases; unmatched bases: 4.

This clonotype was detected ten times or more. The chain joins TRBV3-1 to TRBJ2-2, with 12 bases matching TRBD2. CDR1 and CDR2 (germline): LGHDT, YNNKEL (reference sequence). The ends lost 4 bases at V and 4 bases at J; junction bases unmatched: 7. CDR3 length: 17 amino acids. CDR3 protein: CASSPRGLAGITGELFF. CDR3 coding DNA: TGTGCCAGCAGCCCGCGTGGACTAGCGGGAATCACCGGGGAGCTGTTTTTT.

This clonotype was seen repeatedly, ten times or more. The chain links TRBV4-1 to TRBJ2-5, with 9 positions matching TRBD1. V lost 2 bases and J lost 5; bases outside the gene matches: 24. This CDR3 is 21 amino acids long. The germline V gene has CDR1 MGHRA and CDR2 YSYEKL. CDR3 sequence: CASSQTSGTGHPGYGSETQYF. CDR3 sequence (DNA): TGCGCCAGCAGCCAAACATCCGGGACAGGGCACCCCGGGTACGGGTCGGAGACCCAGTACTTC.